This TCR beta chain originates from a study of blood T cell repertoires in COVID-19 (dated by TCRdb to about 2020). For context, the study as a whole: The collaborator samples originated in the United States, Italy and Spain and spanned the acute and convalescent phases of COVID-19. The prospective study material was composed of cDNA or gDNA derived from T cells, B-cell-depleted T cells, or PBMCs. A freely available public database, intended as a resource for researchers studying the immune response to SARS-CoV-2, is where the repertoires were released. Subjects who had been exposed to COVID-19, were actively infected with it, or had recovered from it provided the deeply sampled blood TCRbeta repertoires that made up the dataset. A de-identified subject ID, COVID-19 status, age in years and sex were almost always included in the sample metadata. The samples were drawn from the first 160 participants of the ongoing ImmuneRACE study and from roughly 1,300 subjects provided by 6 global collaborators. HLA class I and class II types, where available, came from metadata supplied by the sample provider rather than from assay-based typing. The research as a whole found: Clinical and demographic metadata were provided uncurated, with the amount varying by source and participant.

TCRbeta CDR3 regions were amplified from genomic DNA using the immunoSEQ Assay, a bias-controlled multiplex PCR. The original pipeline was this. Nucleated cell counts per sample were estimated from amplification of reference gene primers within the assay. To quantify the absolute abundance of each unique TCRbeta CDR3 rearrangement, sequence reads were collapsed and filtered. For each sample, productive Simpson clonality was calculated by taking the square root of Simpson's diversity index across productive rearrangements. Not all clones reach the TCRdb copy of this immuneACCESS table, which keeps in-frame sequences only. Checked studies attribute under half of the gap to unresolved V genes and leave the rest unexplained. V, J and clone size are those of that table, while D and trimming were read from the DNA. In all, the sample holds fewer than 300,000 clones, and less than 85% of those were seen once. Of the sample, 2% to 3% is held by the ten largest clones.

Whole blood was collected in K2EDTA tubes by collaborating institutions according to the institutions' own protocols. For TCRbeta analysis, collaborators shipped samples as frozen whole blood, isolated PBMCs, or DNA extracted from either of those sample types. Trimming takes 6 bases off V and 4 bases off J; junction bases not matched to a gene: 5. The CDR3 holds 15 amino acids from the cysteine to the phenylalanine. The entry retains the CDR3 DNA only, 45 bases that are in frame from base 1. The germline V gene specifies MDHEN as CDR1 and SYDVKM as CDR2. Concerning this clone: Its antigen is still unknown. No base quality values were provided; no much bigger clone lies one nucleotide off.

The TCR was taken from a woman between 70 and 85 years old with active or convalescent COVID-19. The sample comprised peripheral blood. Here the chain combines TRBV28 and TRBJ2-1; 11 nucleotides in the junction match TRBD2. In nucleotide form, the sequence is TGTGCCAGCAGCCCTAGGACTAGCGGGTACAATGAGCAGTTCTTC. Its translation reads: CASSPRTSGYNEQFF.